The clone carrying this TCR beta chain was seen only a few times. The data were taken from a study of blood T cell repertoires in COVID-19. Background on the study: T cells, B-cell-depleted T cells, or PBMCs provided the cDNA or gDNA that served as material.

With 10 bases clipped from V and 0 bases from J, the junction kept 5 bases outside the gene matches. Looked up from germline, CDR1 is ENHRY and CDR2 is SYGVKD. CDR3 size: 14 residues. In the study's own analysis: Nucleated cell counts were estimated from reference gene primer amplification. The repertoire was sequenced with immunoSEQ multiplex PCR; TCRdb's copy has only in-frame clones and lacks some. V and J calls and clone size are copied from that table; D and trimming were computed from the DNA. The sample holds around 100,000 clones, 87% seen once. The rearrangement uses TRBV10-3 and TRBJ1-5; 8 nucleotides align to TRBD1. This sequence was found in a man in his fifties or sixties in a cohort sampled during active COVID-19. The material sequenced was peripheral blood. CDR3 sequence reads: CATWTGNSNQPQHF. In DNA form, the CDR3 reads TGTGCCACTTGGACAGGGAATAGCAATCAGCCCCAGCATTTT.